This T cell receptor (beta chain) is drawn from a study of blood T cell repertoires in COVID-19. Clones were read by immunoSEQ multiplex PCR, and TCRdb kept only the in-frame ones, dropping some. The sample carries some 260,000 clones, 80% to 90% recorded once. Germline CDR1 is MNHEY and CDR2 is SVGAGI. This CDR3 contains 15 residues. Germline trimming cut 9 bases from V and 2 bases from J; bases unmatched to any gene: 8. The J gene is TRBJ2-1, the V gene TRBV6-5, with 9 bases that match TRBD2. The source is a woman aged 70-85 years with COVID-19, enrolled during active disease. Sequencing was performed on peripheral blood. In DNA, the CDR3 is TGTGCCAGTCACGCTCTAGCGGGGCCCTACAATGAGCAGTTCTTC. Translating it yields CASHALAGPYNEQFF.